This T cell receptor beta chain originates from a study of cytomegalovirus exposure and HLA in healthy donors. Whole-study findings and limits: Owing to their indistinguishability, certain V segments, notably TRBV6-2 and TRBV6-3, were excluded.

The CDR3 sequence is 15 residues long. The germline V gene encodes CDR1 WNHNN and CDR2 SYGVQD (reference sequence). With regard to this clone: The antigen is unknown. Its ends do not fully match the called genes, so a read error is possible.

With 60 Vbeta and 13 Jbeta primers, the PCR was carried out. Here immunoSEQ multiplex PCR was the method, and the copy in TCRdb shows in-frame clones only, minus some. The sample includes 90,000 to 100,000 clones, about 76% seen only once; the top ten take roughly 4.5%. The specimen was PBMCs. This chain connects TRBV10-1 to TRBJ1-1, with D unresolved. The TCR was taken from a middle-aged woman in good health and CMV-seronegative. The CDR3 region has the DNA TGCGCTAGCAGTGAGTCGATAGACATGAACACTGAAGCTTTCTTT. It specifies CASSESIDMNTEAFF.